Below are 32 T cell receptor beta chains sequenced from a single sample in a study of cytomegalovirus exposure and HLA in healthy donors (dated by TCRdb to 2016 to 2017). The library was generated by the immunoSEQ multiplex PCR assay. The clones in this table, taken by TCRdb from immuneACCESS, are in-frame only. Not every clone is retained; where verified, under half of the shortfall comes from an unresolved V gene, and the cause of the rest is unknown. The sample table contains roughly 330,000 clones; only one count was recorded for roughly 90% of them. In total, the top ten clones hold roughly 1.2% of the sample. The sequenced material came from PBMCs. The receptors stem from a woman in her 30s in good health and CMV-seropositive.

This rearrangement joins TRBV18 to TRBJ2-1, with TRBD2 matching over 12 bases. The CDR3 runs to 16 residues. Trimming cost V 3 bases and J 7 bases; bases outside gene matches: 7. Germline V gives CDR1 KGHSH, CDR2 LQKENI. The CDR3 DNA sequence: TGTGCCAGCTCACCCCCAGGACTAGCGGGGCTGAATGAGCAGTTCTTC. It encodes CASSPPGLAGLNEQFF.

CDR3 sequence: CASSEGGAGELFF. The CDR3, as DNA: TGTGCCAGCAGTGAAGGAGGGGCAGGGGAGCTGTTTTTT. J is TRBJ2-2 and V is TRBV6-1; D is tentatively TRBD1 or TRBD2 (5 bases each). V gave up 1 base and J gave up 8 bases, with 8 bases separating them. CDR1 is MNHNS, CDR2 SASEGT, per germline. CDR3 length equals 13 residues.

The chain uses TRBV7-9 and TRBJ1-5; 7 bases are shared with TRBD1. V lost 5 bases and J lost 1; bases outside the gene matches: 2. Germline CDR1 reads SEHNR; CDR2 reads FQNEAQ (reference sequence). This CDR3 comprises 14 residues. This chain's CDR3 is CASSLTGSNQPQHF. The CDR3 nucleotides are TGTGCCAGCAGCCTGACAGGGAGCAATCAGCCCCAGCATTTT.

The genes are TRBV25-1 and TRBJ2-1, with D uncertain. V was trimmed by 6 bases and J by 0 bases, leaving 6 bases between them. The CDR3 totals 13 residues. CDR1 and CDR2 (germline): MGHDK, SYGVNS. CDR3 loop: CASSFSSYNEQFF. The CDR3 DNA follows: TGTGCCAGCAGCTTCAGCTCCTACAATGAGCAGTTCTTC.

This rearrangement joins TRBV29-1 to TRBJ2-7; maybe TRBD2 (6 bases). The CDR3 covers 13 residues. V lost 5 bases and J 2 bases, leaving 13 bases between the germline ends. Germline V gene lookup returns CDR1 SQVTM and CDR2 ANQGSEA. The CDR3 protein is CSVCLAHAYEQYF. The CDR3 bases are TGCAGCGTTTGCCTAGCGCATGCCTACGAGCAGTACTTC.

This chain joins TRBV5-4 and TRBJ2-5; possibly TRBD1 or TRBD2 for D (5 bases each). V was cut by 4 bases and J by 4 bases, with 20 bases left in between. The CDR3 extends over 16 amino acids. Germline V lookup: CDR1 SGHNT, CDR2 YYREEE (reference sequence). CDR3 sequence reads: CASSHPGPHTGETQYF. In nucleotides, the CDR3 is TGTGCCAGCAGCCACCCGGGACCTCACACCGGAGAGACCCAGTACTTC.

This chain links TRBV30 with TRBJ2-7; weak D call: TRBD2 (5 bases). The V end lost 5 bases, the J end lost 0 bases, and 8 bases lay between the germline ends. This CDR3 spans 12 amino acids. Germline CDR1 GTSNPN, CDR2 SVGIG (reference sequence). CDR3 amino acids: CAWGSNSYEQYF. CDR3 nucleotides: TGTGCCTGGGGGAGCAACTCCTACGAGCAGTACTTC.

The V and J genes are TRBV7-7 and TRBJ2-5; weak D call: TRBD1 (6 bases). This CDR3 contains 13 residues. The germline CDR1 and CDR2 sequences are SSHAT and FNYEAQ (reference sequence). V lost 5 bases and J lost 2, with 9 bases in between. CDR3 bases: TGTGCCAGCAGCCCCGGACAGCAAGAGACCCAGTACTTC. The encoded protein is CASSPGQQETQYF.

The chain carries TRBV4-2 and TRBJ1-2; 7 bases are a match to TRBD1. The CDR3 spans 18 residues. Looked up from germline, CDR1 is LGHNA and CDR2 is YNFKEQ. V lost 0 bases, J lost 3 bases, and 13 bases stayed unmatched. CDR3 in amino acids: CASSQDRFVSGGDYGYTF. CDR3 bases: TGTGCCAGCAGCCAAGATCGTTTTGTGTCAGGGGGGGACTATGGCTACACCTTC.

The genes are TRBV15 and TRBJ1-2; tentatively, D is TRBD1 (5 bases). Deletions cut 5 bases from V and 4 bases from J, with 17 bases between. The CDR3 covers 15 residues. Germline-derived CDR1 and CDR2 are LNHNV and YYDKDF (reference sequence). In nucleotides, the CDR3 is TGTGCCACCAGCGGCCACAGAGGGGCGGGCTATGGCTACACCTTC. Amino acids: CATSGHRGAGYGYTF.

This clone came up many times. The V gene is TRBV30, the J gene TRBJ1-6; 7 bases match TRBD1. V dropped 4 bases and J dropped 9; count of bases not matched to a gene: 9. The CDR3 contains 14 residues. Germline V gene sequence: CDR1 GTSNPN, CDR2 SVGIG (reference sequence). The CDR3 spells CAWNLRQGSSPLHF. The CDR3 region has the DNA TGTGCCTGGAACCTGAGACAGGGAAGTTCACCCCTCCACTTT. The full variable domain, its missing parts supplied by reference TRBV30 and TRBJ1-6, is SQTIHQWPATLVQPVGSPLSLECTVEGTSNPNLYWYRQAAGRGLQLLFYSVGIGQISSEVPQNLSASRPQDRQFILSSKKLLLSDSGFYLCAWNLRQGSSPLHFGNGTRLTVT.

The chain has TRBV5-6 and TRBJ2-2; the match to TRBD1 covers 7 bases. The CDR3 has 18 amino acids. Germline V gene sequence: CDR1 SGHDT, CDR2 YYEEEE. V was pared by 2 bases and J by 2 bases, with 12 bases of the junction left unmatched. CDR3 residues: CASSFSVGDSRNTGELFF. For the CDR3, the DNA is TGTGCCAGCAGCTTTTCGGTGGGGGACAGTCGAAACACCGGGGAGCTGTTTTTT.

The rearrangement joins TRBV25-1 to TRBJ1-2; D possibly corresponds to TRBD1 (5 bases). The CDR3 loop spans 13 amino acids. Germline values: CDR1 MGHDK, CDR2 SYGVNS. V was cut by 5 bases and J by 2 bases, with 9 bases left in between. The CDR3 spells CASSPGGNYGYTF. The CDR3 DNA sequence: TGTGCCAGCAGTCCCGGGGGGAACTATGGCTACACCTTC.

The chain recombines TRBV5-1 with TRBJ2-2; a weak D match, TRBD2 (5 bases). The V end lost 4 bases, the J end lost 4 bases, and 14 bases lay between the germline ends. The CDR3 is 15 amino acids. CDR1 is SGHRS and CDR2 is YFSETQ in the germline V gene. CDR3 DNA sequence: TGCGCCAGCAGCCTAAATGGTCGGGGCACCGGGGAGCTGTTTTTT. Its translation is CASSLNGRGTGELFF.

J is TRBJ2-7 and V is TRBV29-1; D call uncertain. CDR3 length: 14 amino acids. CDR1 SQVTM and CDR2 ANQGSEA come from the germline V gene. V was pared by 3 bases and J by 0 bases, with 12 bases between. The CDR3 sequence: CSVESGVDSYEQYF. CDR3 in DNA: TGCAGCGTTGAGTCTGGGGTAGACTCCTACGAGCAGTACTTC.

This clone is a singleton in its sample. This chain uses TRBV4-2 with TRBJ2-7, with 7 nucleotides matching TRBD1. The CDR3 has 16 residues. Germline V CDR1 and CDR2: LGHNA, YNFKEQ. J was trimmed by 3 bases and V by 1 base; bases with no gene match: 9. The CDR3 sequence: CASSQGQGDWGYEQYF. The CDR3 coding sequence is TGTGCCAGCAGCCAAGGGCAGGGGGATTGGGGCTACGAGCAGTACTTC.

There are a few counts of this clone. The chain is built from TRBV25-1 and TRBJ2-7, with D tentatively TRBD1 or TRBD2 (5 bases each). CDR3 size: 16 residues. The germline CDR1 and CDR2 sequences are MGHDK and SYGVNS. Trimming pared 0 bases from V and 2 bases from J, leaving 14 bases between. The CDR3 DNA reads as TGTGCCAGCAGTGAATATAGTAGGGACGTTACCTACGAGCAGTACTTC. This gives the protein CASSEYSRDVTYEQYF.

CDR3 DNA: TGTGCCAGCAGTTCCGGGCACAGCGGGAGGGCCTACAATGAGCAGTTCTTC. Protein: CASSSGHSGRAYNEQFF. The chain uses TRBV28 and TRBJ2-1, with 10 positions matching TRBD2. Germline V lookup: CDR1 MDHEN, CDR2 SYDVKM. This CDR3 is 17 amino acids long. V lost 4 bases to trimming and J lost 2 bases; unmatched junction nucleotides: 8.

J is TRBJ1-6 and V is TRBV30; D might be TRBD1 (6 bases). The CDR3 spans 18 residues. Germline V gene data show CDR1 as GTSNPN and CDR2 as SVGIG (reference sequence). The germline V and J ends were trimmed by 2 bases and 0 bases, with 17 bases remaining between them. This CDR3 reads CAWSSGGAQYSYNSPLHF. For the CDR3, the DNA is TGTGCCTGGAGTAGTGGGGGGGCCCAGTACTCCTATAATTCACCCCTCCACTTT.

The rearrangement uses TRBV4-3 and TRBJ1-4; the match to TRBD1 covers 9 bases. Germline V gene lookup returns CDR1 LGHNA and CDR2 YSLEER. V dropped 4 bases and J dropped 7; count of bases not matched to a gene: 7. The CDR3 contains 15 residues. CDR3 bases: TGCGCCAGCAGCCTCGGGACAGGGCCGGGTGAAAAACTGTTTTTT. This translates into CASSLGTGPGEKLFF.

The chain's CDR3 is CASSTSGTSRTDTQYF. The CDR3 DNA is TGTGCCAGTAGTACCTCCGGGACTAGCCGGACAGATACGCAGTATTTT. V and J are TRBV19 and TRBJ2-3, with TRBD2 matching over 9 bases. The V segment lost 4 bases and the J segment 3 bases; nucleotides outside the gene matches: 8. The germline CDR1 and CDR2 sequences are LNHDA and SQIVND (reference sequence). The length of the CDR3 is 16 residues.

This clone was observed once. CDR3 protein: CASSLKQGYGYTF. The CDR3, as DNA: TGTGCCAGCAGCTTAAAACAGGGCTATGGCTACACCTTC. The chain is built from TRBV7-2 and TRBJ1-2; D possibly corresponds to TRBD1 (6 bases). The CDR3 length is 13 residues. Germline-derived CDR1 and CDR2 are SGHTA and FQGNSA. Trimming stripped 2 bases from V and 4 bases from J, with 8 bases between.

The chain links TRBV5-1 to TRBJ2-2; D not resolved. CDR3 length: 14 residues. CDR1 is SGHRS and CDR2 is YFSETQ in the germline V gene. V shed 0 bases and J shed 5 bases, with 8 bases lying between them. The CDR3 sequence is CASSLVALTGELFF. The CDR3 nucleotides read TGCGCCAGCAGCTTGGTAGCCCTTACCGGGGAGCTGTTTTTT.

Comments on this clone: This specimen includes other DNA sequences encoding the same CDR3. The CDR3 nucleotides are TGCGCCAGCAGCTTGGAGGATACGCAGTATTTT. It codes for CASSLEDTQYF. The chain carries TRBV5-1 and TRBJ2-3; unclear D gene. Trimming took 0 bases from V and 6 from J, leaving 2 bases between them. The CDR3 sequence is 11 residues long. Germline V gene sequence: CDR1 SGHRS, CDR2 YFSETQ.

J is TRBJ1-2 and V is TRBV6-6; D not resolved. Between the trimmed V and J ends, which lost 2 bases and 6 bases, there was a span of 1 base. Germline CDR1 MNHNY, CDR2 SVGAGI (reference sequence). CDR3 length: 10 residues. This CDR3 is CASSYDGYTF. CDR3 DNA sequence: TGTGCCAGCAGTTACGATGGCTACACCTTC.

The CDR3 bases are TGTGCCAGCAGTTCCCACACGAGGACAGGGAACTATGGCTACACCTTC. Protein: CASSSHTRTGNYGYTF. This chain joins TRBV6-5 and TRBJ1-2; 8 bases match TRBD1. The V and J ends lost 4 bases and 2 bases, in that order; junction bases with no gene match: 9. CDR3 length: 16 amino acids. CDR1 MNHEY and CDR2 SVGAGI come from the germline V gene.

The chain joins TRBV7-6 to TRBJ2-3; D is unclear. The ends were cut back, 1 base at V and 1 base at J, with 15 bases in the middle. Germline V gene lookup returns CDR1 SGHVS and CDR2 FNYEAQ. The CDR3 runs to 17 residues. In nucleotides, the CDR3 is TGTGCCAGCAGCTTAGATGCTTTGGCAGGTCGCACAGATACGCAGTATTTT. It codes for CASSLDALAGRTDTQYF.

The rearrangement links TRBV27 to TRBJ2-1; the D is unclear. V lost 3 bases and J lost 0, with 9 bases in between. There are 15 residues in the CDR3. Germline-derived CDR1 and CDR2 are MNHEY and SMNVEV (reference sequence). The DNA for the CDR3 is TGTGCCAGCAGTTTCGGCCCATACTCCTACAATGAGCAGTTCTTC. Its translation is CASSFGPYSYNEQFF.

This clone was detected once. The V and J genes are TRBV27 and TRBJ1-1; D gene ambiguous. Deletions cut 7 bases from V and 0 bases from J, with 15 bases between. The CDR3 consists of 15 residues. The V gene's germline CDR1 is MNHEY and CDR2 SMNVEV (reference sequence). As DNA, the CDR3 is TGTGCCAGCATCAAATCATTCGGCCTGAACACTGAAGCTTTCTTT. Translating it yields CASIKSFGLNTEAFF.

CDR3 DNA: TGTGCCAGCAGTGAAGGGGGGACAGGTGAAGCTTTCTTT. Translation: CASSEGGTGEAFF. V and J are TRBV6-1 and TRBJ1-1; 8 bases map to TRBD1. V gave up 1 base and J gave up 7 bases; unmatched junction bases: 2. Germline CDR1 and CDR2: MNHNS and SASEGT. The CDR3 is made up of 13 amino acids.

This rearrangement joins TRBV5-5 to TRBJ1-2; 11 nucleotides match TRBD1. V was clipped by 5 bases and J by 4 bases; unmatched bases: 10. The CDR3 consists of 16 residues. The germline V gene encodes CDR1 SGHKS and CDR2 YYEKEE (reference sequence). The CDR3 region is CASRLDRGPGAYGYTF. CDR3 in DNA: TGTGCCAGCAGGCTGGACAGGGGGCCCGGGGCCTATGGCTACACCTTC. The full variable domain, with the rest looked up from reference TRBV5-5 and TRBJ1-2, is DAGVTQSPTHLIKTRGQQVTLRCSPISGHKSVSWYQQVLGQGPQFIFQYYEKEERGRGNFPDRFSARQFPNYSSELNVNALLLGDSALYLCASRLDRGPGAYGYTFGSGTRLTVV.

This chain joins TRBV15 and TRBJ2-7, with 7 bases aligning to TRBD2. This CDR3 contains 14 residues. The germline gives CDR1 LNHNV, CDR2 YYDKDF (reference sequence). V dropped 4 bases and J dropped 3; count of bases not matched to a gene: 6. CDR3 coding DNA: TGTGCCACCAGCACGGCGGGAGTGAACTACGAGCAGTACTTC. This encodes CATSTAGVNYEQYF.